This is a list of T cell receptor beta chains from one sample in a study of vaccination and CD4 T cells after COVID-19. No cognate antigen is known for these TCRs. TCRdb independently ran MiXCR on the PCR reads; one entry per CDR3 protein. There are roughly 22,000 distinct CDR3 sequences in the sample; over 25% occur only once, and around 11% lies in the top ten. The sample taken for sequencing was cultured CD4+ T cells from blood. The receptors derive from a human donor with COVID-19. CDR3s include the opening cysteine and the closing phenylalanine or tryptophan. A D gene is named only where the DNA matches it firmly. Clone size appears in some rows only: once, few, many, or a class for an expanded clone.

>TRBJ1-2|.|few|TRBV2
CASRGRESYGYTF
TGTGCCAGCAGGGGGCGGGAGAGCTATGGCTACACCTTC
>TRBJ2-7|TRBD2|.|TRBV7-2
CASSQRLAGGLSYEQYF
TGTGCCAGCAGCCAAAGACTAGCGGGGGGCCTCTCCTACGAGCAGTACTTC
>TRBJ1-6|.|.|TRBV7-2
CASSLDSRRNNSPLHF
TGTGCCAGCAGCTTAGACAGCCGAAGGAATAATTCACCCCTCCACTTT
>TRBJ1-6|.|.|TRBV12-3/TRBV12-4
CASSFQGTHSPLHF
TGTGCCAGCAGTTTTCAGGGTACGCATTCACCCCTCCACTTT
>TRBJ1-1|.|.|TRBV6-1
CASRPGPENTEAFF
TGTGCCAGCAGGCCGGGACCCGAGAACACTGAAGCTTTCTTT
>TRBJ1-2|.|.|TRBV6-4
CASSDAGRGYTF
TGTGCCAGCAGTGACGCAGGGAGGGGCTACACCTTC
>TRBJ1-6|.|.|TRBV7-2
CASSLRSISVLHF
TGTGCCAGCAGCTTAAGGAGCATATCAGTCCTCCACTTT
>TRBJ1-3|.|.|TRBV6-1
CASNNYRDSSGNTIYF
TGTGCCAGCAATAACTACCGGGATTCCTCTGGAAACACCATATATTTT
>TRBJ1-5|.|few|TRBV5-8
CASSLVRGSNQPQHF
TGTGCCAGCAGCTTGGTTCGGGGGAGCAATCAGCCCCAGCATTTT
>TRBJ1-1|.|once|TRBV6-2/TRBV6-3
CASTNKWGGIEAFF
TGTGCCAGCACCAACAAGTGGGGAGGCATTGAAGCTTTCTTT
>TRBJ2-7|.|.|TRBV2
CASRRNRDGTYEQYF
TGTGCCAGCAGGCGAAACCGGGACGGCACCTACGAGCAGTACTTC
>TRBJ1-5|.|medium-sized|TRBV2
CASSGSGTSNQPQHF
TGTGCCAGCAGTGGCTCGGGAACTAGCAATCAGCCCCAGCATTTT
>TRBJ2-5|TRBD1|.|TRBV28
CASSSPGTGKETQYF
TGTGCCAGCAGTTCCCCCGGGACAGGGAAAGAGACCCAGTACTTC
>TRBJ1-5|.|.|TRBV6-1
CASSSTPGDQPQHF
TGTGCCAGCAGCTCGACTCCGGGGGATCAGCCCCAGCATTTT
>TRBJ2-2|.|few|TRBV11-3
CASSLGGDTGELFF
TGTGCCAGCAGCTTAGGCGGGGACACCGGGGAGCTGTTTTTT
>TRBJ2-6|.|.|TRBV6-5
CASSYRQGKAGANVLTF
TGTGCCAGCAGTTATAGGCAGGGCAAGGCTGGGGCCAACGTCCTGACTTTC
>TRBJ1-2|.|few|TRBV28
CASSSPGYGYTF
TGTGCCAGCAGTTCGCCCGGATATGGCTACACCTTC
>TRBJ1-2|.|few|TRBV7-3
CASSLDGPSGNSYGYTF
TGTGCCAGCAGCTTAGACGGGCCCTCAGGAAACTCCTATGGCTACACCTTC
>TRBJ2-7|.|.|TRBV20-1
CSARDARGAPYEQYF
TGCAGTGCTAGAGATGCACGGGGGGCCCCCTACGAGCAGTACTTC
>TRBJ1-5|TRBD1|.|TRBV19
CASKIPGQANQPQHF
TGTGCCAGTAAAATCCCGGGACAGGCTAATCAGCCCCAGCATTTT
>TRBJ1-4|.|.|TRBV19
CASKNEKLFF
TGTGCCAGTAAAAATGAAAAACTGTTTTTT
>TRBJ1-2|.|few|TRBV7-9
CASSFRYGYTF
TGTGCCAGCAGCTTCCGCTATGGCTACACCTTC
>TRBJ1-5|.|.|TRBV20-1
CSAPNRDSNQPQHF
TGCAGTGCACCGAACAGGGATAGCAATCAGCCCCAGCATTTT
>TRBJ1-5|.|.|TRBV27
CASSRDQGGLGSNQPQHF
TGTGCCAGCAGCCGAGACCAAGGGGGTCTGGGGAGCAATCAGCCCCAGCATTTT
>TRBJ1-1|.|.|TRBV6-2/TRBV6-3
CASTAAGASDTEAFF
TGTGCCAGCACTGCCGCGGGGGCGAGTGACACTGAAGCTTTCTTT
>TRBJ2-7|TRBD2|.|TRBV6-2/TRBV6-3
CASSRLAGGLYEQYF
TGTGCCAGCAGTCGACTAGCGGGGGGCCTCTACGAGCAGTACTTC
>TRBJ2-3|TRBD2|few|TRBV6-1
CASRETSGLTDTQYF
TGTGCCAGCAGGGAGACTAGCGGGTTAACAGATACGCAGTATTTT
>TRBJ2-7|TRBD1|few|TRBV7-2
CASSQGGQGGEQYF
TGTGCCAGCAGCCAAGGGGGACAGGGGGGCGAGCAGTACTTC
>TRBJ1-2|.|few|TRBV7-3
CASSPGQINYGYTF
TGTGCCAGCAGTCCGGGACAAATTAACTATGGCTACACCTTC
>TRBJ2-5|.|few|TRBV11-2
CASSFFQETQYF
TGTGCCAGCAGCTTCTTCCAAGAGACCCAGTACTTC
>TRBJ1-2|TRBD1|few|TRBV28
CASSEGGKPRTGGYGYTF
TGTGCCAGCAGCGAGGGGGGCAAGCCTAGGACAGGGGGGTATGGCTACACCTTC
>TRBJ2-3|.|.|TRBV11-2
CASSEWIDTQYF
TGTGCCAGCAGCGAATGGATAGATACGCAGTATTTT
>TRBJ1-5|.|.|TRBV6-1
CASRTGLAGNRPQHF
TGTGCCAGCAGAACAGGGCTAGCCGGCAATCGGCCCCAGCATTTT
>TRBJ2-1|.|.|TRBV12-3/TRBV12-4
CASSSLRVKEQFF
TGTGCCAGCAGTTCCCTTAGGGTAAAAGAGCAGTTCTTC
>TRBJ2-5|.|few|TRBV7-9
CASSLVRQETQYF
TGTGCCAGCAGCTTAGTTCGTCAAGAGACCCAGTACTTC
>TRBJ2-3|.|few|TRBV24-1
CATSDLTGASTDTQYF
TGTGCCACCAGTGATTTAACCGGGGCTAGCACAGATACGCAGTATTTT
>TRBJ1-3|.|few|TRBV19
CASSPGFSGNTIYF
TGTGCCAGTAGCCCAGGTTTCTCTGGAAACACCATATATTTT
>TRBJ2-7|.|.|TRBV20-1
CSANSNRGGNEQYF
TGCAGTGCAAATTCAAACAGGGGAGGTAACGAGCAGTACTTC
>TRBJ1-1|.|once|TRBV4-1
CASSQDIPPEAFF
TGCGCCAGCAGCCAAGATATCCCCCCTGAAGCTTTCTTT
>TRBJ2-1|.|.|TRBV9
CASSVGLGNEQFF
TGTGCCAGCAGCGTAGGTCTTGGGAATGAGCAGTTCTTC
>TRBJ2-1|.|.|TRBV7-2
CASSSINEQFF
TGTGCCAGCAGCTCTATTAATGAGCAGTTCTTC
>TRBJ2-2|TRBD2|few|TRBV7-8
CASSLHPSGVANTGELFF
TGTGCCAGCAGCTTACACCCGAGCGGGGTCGCGAACACCGGGGAGCTGTTTTTT
>TRBJ1-1|.|few|TRBV7-6
CASSLAQGTEAFF
TGTGCCAGCAGCTTAGCGCAGGGCACTGAAGCTTTCTTT
>TRBJ1-4|.|.|TRBV20-1
CSAWVTLGKLFF
TGCAGTGCATGGGTAACCCTCGGAAAACTGTTTTTT
>TRBJ1-1|.|.|TRBV18
CASSPGVPNTEAFF
TGTGCCAGCTCACCAGGGGTTCCGAACACTGAAGCTTTCTTT
>TRBJ2-7|.|.|TRBV20-1
CSARYGSYEQYF
TGCAGTGCTAGGTACGGGTCCTACGAGCAGTACTTC
>TRBJ2-7|TRBD2|few|TRBV6-5
CASSSLGLAGGSSYEQYF
TGTGCCAGCAGTTCCTTGGGACTAGCGGGGGGTAGCTCCTACGAGCAGTACTTC
>TRBJ1-4|.|.|TRBV6-1
CASSQTPTERLFF
TGTGCCAGCAGTCAGACACCGACAGAGAGACTGTTTTTT
>TRBJ2-3|.|.|TRBV2
CASSPQTATDTQYF
TGTGCCAGCAGTCCCCAGACTGCCACAGATACGCAGTATTTT
>TRBJ2-7|.|once|TRBV21-1
CASSKRGNYEQYF
TGTGCCAGCAGCAAGAGGGGTAATTACGAGCAGTACTTC
>TRBJ1-5|TRBD1|.|TRBV12-3/TRBV12-4
CASSFGTANQPQHF
TGTGCCAGCAGTTTCGGGACAGCCAATCAGCCCCAGCATTTT